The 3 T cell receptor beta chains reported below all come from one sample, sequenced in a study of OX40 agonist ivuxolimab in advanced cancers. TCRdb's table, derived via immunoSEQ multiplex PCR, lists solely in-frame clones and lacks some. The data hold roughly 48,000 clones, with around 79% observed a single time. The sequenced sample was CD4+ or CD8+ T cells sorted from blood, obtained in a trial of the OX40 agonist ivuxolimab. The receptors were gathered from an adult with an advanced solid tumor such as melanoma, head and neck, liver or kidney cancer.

CDR3 region: CASSFVPGQGMYGYTF. CDR3 nucleotides: TGTGCCAGCAGTTTTGTCCCGGGACAGGGAATGTATGGCTACACCTTC. The chain employs TRBV6-5 and TRBJ1-2, with 9 bases lining up with TRBD1. Trimming removed 4 bases from V and 5 bases from J; junction bases left unmatched: 11. Per the germline V gene, CDR1 is MNHEY and CDR2 is SVGAGI. The CDR3 has 16 amino acids.

The CDR3 coding sequence is TGTGCCAGCAGTTGGCAGGCGTCTAATGAAAAACTGTTTTTT. Translated, it gives CASSWQASNEKLFF. The gene calls are TRBV6-5 and TRBJ1-4; D unresolved. Germline CDR1 and CDR2: MNHEY and SVGAGI. Trimming shortened V by 4 bases and J by 3 bases, and 9 bases separated the two germline ends. The CDR3 consists of 14 residues.

The CDR3 DNA follows: TGCAGCGCCATAGCGGGACTGACCACAGATACGCAGTATTTT. Encoded protein: CSAIAGLTTDTQYF. J is TRBJ2-3 and V is TRBV29-1; 8 bases are shared with TRBD2. The CDR3 extends over 14 amino acids. J lost 2 bases, V lost 7 bases, and 8 bases had no gene match. Germline V CDR1 and CDR2: SQVTM, ANQGSEA.